This passage covers 6 T cell receptor beta chains from one sample sequenced in a study of T-cell reconstitution after alpha-beta-depleted transplantation in children. Unique molecular identifiers were incorporated into the prepared TCRbeta library. MiXCR, run by TCRdb on the PCR reads, gives a single entry per CDR3 protein. In the table there are about 610,000 distinct CDR3 sequences, about 10% of which are singletons. Sample: PBMCs from the stem cell graft donor, taken from the stem cell graft. These receptor sequences come from a human donor who donated a stem cell graft to a child with acute myeloid leukemia.

The gene calls are TRBV24-1 and TRBJ2-1, with 12 nucleotides matching TRBD2. V was pared by 3 bases and J by 4 bases, with 6 bases of the junction left unmatched. CDR1 KGHDR and CDR2 SFDVKD come from the germline V gene. This CDR3 region has 17 residues. CDR3 nucleotide sequence: TGTGCCACCAGTGATCCCGGGACTAGCGGGCTTTACAATGAGCAGTTCTTC. Protein: CATSDPGTSGLYNEQFF.

This sequence joins TRBV6-2 or TRBV6-3 and TRBJ2-7, with a tentative D call TRBD2 (6 bases). The V gene's germline CDR1 is MNHEY and CDR2 SVGEGT. The CDR3 is made up of 16 amino acids. V dropped 6 bases and J dropped 7 bases, with 25 bases sitting between them. CDR3 sequence reads: CASSPIAGTSGLEQYF. The CDR3 nucleotides read TGTGCCAGCAGCCCCATTGCCGGGACTTCAGGACTAGAGCAGTACTTC.

This clonotype has only a few counts. The genes are TRBV7-9 and TRBJ2-5; D unresolved. Germline V gene lookup returns CDR1 SEHNR and CDR2 FQNEAQ (reference sequence). This CDR3 contains 14 residues. Trimming shortened V by 6 bases and J by 5 bases, and 16 bases separated the two germline ends. The CDR3 here is CASRKGLSLETQYF. In DNA form, the CDR3 reads TGTGCCAGCAGAAAAGGGTTAAGTCTCGAGACCCAGTACTTC.

The chain links TRBV29-1 to TRBJ2-2, with TRBD2 matching over 7 bases. Looked up from germline, CDR1 is SQVTM and CDR2 is ANQGSEA. The V segment lost 5 bases and the J segment 3 bases; nucleotides outside the gene matches: 12. The CDR3 is 16 residues long. The DNA of the CDR3 is TGCAGCGTTCAGGATCCTGCGGGAGTGTACACCGGGGAGCTGTTTTTT. This translates into CSVQDPAGVYTGELFF.

The chain is built from TRBV27 and TRBJ2-7; 8 bases fit TRBD2. This CDR3 is built from 15 residues. Unmatched junction bases numbered 11, after V lost 6 bases and J lost 4 bases. Germline V CDR1 and CDR2: MNHEY, SMNVEV (reference sequence). The CDR3 DNA reads as TGTGCCAGCAGCCCACGCCTAGCGGGCCAGTACGAGCAGTACTTC. Encoded protein: CASSPRLAGQYEQYF.

This chain joins TRBV4-3 and TRBJ2-2; unclear D gene. The CDR3 is made up of 16 amino acids. CDR1 LGHNA and CDR2 YSLEER come from the germline V gene. Deletions cut 0 bases from V and 9 bases from J, with 17 bases between. This CDR3 is CASSQDFRGGRRELFF. The CDR3 nucleotides read TGCGCCAGCAGCCAAGACTTCCGCGGTGGGCGAAGGGAGCTGTTTTTT.